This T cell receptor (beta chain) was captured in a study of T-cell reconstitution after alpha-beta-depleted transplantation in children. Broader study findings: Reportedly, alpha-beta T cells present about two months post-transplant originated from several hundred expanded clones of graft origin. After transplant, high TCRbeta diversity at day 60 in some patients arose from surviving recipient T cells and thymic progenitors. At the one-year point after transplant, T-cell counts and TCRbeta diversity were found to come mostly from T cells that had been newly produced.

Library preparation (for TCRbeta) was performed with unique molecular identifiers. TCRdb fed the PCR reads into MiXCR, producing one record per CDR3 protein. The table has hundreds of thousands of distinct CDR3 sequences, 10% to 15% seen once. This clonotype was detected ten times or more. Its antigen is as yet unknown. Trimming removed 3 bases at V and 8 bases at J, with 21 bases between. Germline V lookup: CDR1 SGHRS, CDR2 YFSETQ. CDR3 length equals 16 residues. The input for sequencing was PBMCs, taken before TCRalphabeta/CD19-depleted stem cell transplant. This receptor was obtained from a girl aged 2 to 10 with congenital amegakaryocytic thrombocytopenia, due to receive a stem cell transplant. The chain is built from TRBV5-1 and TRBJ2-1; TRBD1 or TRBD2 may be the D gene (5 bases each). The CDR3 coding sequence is TGCGCCAGCAGCTCCCTCGGGAAACCACAGGCGCATGAGCAGTTCTTC. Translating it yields CASSSLGKPQAHEQFF. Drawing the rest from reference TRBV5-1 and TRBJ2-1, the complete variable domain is KAGVTQTPRYLIKTRGQQVTLSCSPISGHRSVSWYQQTPGQGLQFLFEYFSETQRNKGNFPGRFSGRQFSNSRSEMNVSTLELGDSALYLCASSSLGKPQAHEQFFGPGTRLTVL.